This TCR beta chain was retrieved from a study of CD8+ T cells in alopecia areata (dated by TCRdb to the late 2010s). Regarding the complete study: Skin from C3H/HeJ donors aged roughly 6-13 months with spontaneous alopecia was grafted onto female C3H/HeJ recipients aged about 7-10 weeks. The study used high-throughput TCRbeta sequencing to examine T cell clonal expansion in alopecia areata, in both the C3H/HeJ mouse model and human patients. In humans, TCRbeta sequencing was performed on scalp tissue and on sorted CD4+ and CD8+ peripheral blood T cells from healthy controls and from patients with patchy or totalis/universalis alopecia areata. Clonality in the scalp was compared among normal scalp (n=4), patchy alopecia areata scalp (n=8), and alopecia totalis/universalis scalp (n=8). RNA was extracted with the PAXgene miRNA kit for fixed scalp, the miRNeasy kit for PBMCs, and the RNeasy kit for mouse skin. Amplification of TCRbeta CDR3 regions was done by immunoSEQ multiplex PCR using 35 Vbeta forward primers and 13 Jbeta reverse primers.

The paper's findings and limits, for the study overall: Lesional scalp, especially in alopecia totalis/universalis, showed higher clonality and more expanded CD8+ clones than normal scalp, suggesting antigenic drive. Shared TCR sequences between patients were less evident than in mice, which may be partly attributable to HLA diversity in the patient population. Unlike mouse skin, where gammadelta T cells dominate, normal human skin contains resident alphabeta T cells that get sequenced too, which complicates analysis of the scalp TCR repertoire.

Preparation of the library involved the immunoSEQ multiplex PCR assay. RNA was extracted from all samples and reverse transcribed into cDNA as template for TCR sequencing. First-strand cDNA was synthesized with SuperScript III using a 2:1 mix of oligo-dT and random hexamers. A synthetic immune receptor repertoire was used to gauge amplification bias, and whatever bias remained was removed computationally. Sequencing of the libraries was done on Illumina HiSeq using 60 bp reads that spanned the CDR3 and were read from J toward V. In the authors' own workflow: Raw reads were preprocessed to remove errors, and CDR3 was defined according to IMGT conventions as the region from the conserved cysteine to phenylalanine. Clonality was computed as 1 minus the Shannon entropy, with the entropy normalized by log2 of the number of productive unique TCRs. Whether scalp clones were CD4 or CD8 was inferred by matching scalp TCRbeta sequences against CD4 and CD8 repertoires sorted from blood. Imported from immuneACCESS, the table was reduced by TCRdb to in-frame sequences with V and J called. These copies leave out some clones; in studies compared against another copy, an unresolved V gene accounts for under half, and the cause of the remainder is not known. The D gene and trimming were derived from the DNA, and the V and J assignments and clone size from that table. With about 270,000 clones recorded, this sample contains no clone counted only once. The ten most abundant clones make up roughly 1.2% of the sample.

Pooled mouse cutaneous lymph node cells were stained for CD4, CD8alpha, NKG2D, NKG2ACE and other markers, then sorted on a BD Influx. Spanning cysteine to phenylalanine, the CDR3 consists of 13 amino acids. The DNA shown is the part of the CDR3 that was read: 27 bases, in frame from base 1. CDR1 NSQYPW and CDR2 LRSPGD were looked up in the germline V gene (reference sequence). To note about this clone: What antigen it recognizes has not been identified. Note that gene names and germline sequences for this receptor are mouse ones. Read sequence stops 4 residues before the CDR3 end, and the germline J gene provides the missing end.

The TCR originated in a C3H/HeJ mouse with alopecia areata. This strain possesses the MHC haplotype H2-k. This chain is built from TRBV1 and TRBJ2-4, with 8 middle bases fitting TRBD2. The material sequenced was CD4+ T cells sorted from a lymph node. The CDR3 loop reads CTCSAGTGNTLYF. The covered CDR3 bases are TGCACCTGCAGTGCAGGGACTGGGAAC.